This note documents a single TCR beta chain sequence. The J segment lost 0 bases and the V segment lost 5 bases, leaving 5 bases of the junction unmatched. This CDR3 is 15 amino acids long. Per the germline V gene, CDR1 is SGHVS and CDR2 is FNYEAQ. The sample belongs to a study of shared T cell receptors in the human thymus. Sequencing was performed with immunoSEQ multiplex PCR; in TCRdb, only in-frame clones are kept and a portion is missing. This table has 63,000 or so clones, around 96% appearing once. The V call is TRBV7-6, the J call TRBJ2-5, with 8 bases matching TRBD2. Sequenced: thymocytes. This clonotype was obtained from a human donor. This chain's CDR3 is CASSAGLAHQETQYF. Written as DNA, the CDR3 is TGTGCCAGCAGCGCCGGACTAGCCCACCAAGAGACCCAGTACTTC.